One and the same sample provided the 19 T cell receptor beta chains below, sequenced in a study of blood T cells in healthy people across ages (dated by TCRdb to 2015 to 2017). Library prep was done by 5' RACE. Instrument on record: Illumina HiSeq 2500. A second PCR of roughly 7 to 11 cycles was performed with a sample-barcoded 5' primer and a J-beta primer mix. Using fastp at Q25 and MiXCR, TCRdb reprocessed the public reads and kept productive beta chains. Every entry covers one CDR3 protein and lists the most common genes and DNA from its rows. Recorded for this sample are roughly 1,700,000 distinct CDR3 sequences; 28% of them occurred a single time. Together, the top ten hold roughly 8% of the sample. Sequenced: blood. These receptors came from a woman in her twenties or thirties in good health.

This clonotype was seen a handful of times. The chain uses TRBV4-1 and TRBJ1-6; D remains unclear. The CDR3 has 13 amino acids. Trimming took off 5 bases at V and 10 bases at J, with 12 bases between the two ends. Germline lookup yields CDR1 MGHRA and CDR2 YSYEKL. The CDR3 nucleotides read TGCGCCAGCAGCTCCCACGGGGAATCACCCCTCCACTTT. Protein sequence: CASSSHGESPLHF.

The chain employs TRBV12-3 or TRBV12-4 and TRBJ2-7; 7 positions agree with TRBD1. V was pared by 7 bases and J by 6 bases, with 6 bases of the junction left unmatched. CDR3 length equals 12 residues. The CDR3: CASTIQGSEQYF. Written as DNA, the CDR3 is TGTGCCAGCACCATACAGGGGAGCGAGCAGTACTTC.

Only a few counts were recorded for this clonotype. The chain combines TRBV29-1 with TRBJ1-1, with a weak D call TRBD1 (5 bases). Germline V CDR1 and CDR2: SQVTM, ANQGSEA. The germline V and J ends were trimmed by 4 bases and 3 bases, with 18 bases remaining between them. This CDR3 region has 15 residues. The DNA for the CDR3 is TGCAGCGTTGCATCAGGGCTCGTTCGGGACACTGAAGCTTTCTTT. Amino acids: CSVASGLVRDTEAFF.

The chain links TRBV6-2 or TRBV6-3 to TRBJ1-2, with D unclear. The CDR3 is 14 amino acids. Germline loops: CDR1 MNHEY, CDR2 SVGEGT. V gave up 0 bases and J gave up 5 bases, with 10 bases separating them. CDR3 bases: TGTGCCAGCAGTTACTCGGTACATCGATATGGCTACACCTTC. Translation gives CASSYSVHRYGYTF.

The table lists this clonotype with a few counts. The chain uses TRBV2 and TRBJ1-2; D is undetermined. The CDR3 has 12 residues. In germline, CDR1 is SNHLY, CDR2 FYNNEI. V lost 4 bases and J 8 bases, leaving 11 bases between the germline ends. DNA for the CDR3: TGTGCCAGCAGTGTCTCGACGGAGGGCTACACCTTC. It translates to CASSVSTEGYTF.

A word on this clonotype: Sequence at one end of the junction differs from germline and may be a read error. V usage is TRBV11-2 and J usage is TRBJ2-4; tentatively, D is TRBD1 or TRBD2 (5 bases each). This CDR3 spans 16 amino acids. Per germline, CDR1 SGHAT and CDR2 FQNNGV. This chain's CDR3 is CASSLDGGVAKSIQYF. CDR3 nucleotides: TGTGCCAGCAGCTTAGATGGGGGAGTAGCCAAAAGCATTCAGTACTTC.

This sequence joins TRBV5-1 and TRBJ1-1; no clear D gene. CDR3 size: 13 residues. Germline V gene lookup returns CDR1 SGHRS and CDR2 YFSETQ. V was shortened by 0 bases and J by 11 bases, with 14 bases between the two germline ends. CDR3 sequence reads: CASSLAGREEAFF. CDR3 nucleotides: TGCGCCAGCAGCTTGGCCGGGAGGGAGGAGGCTTTCTTT. The full variable domain, completed using reference TRBV5-1 and TRBJ1-1, is KAGVTQTPRYLIKTRGQQVTLSCSPISGHRSVSWYQQTPGQGLQFLFEYFSETQRNKGNFPGRFSGRQFSNSRSEMNVSTLELGDSALYLCASSLAGREEAFFGQGTRLTVV.

In its sample, this clonotype was seen a few times. The chain couples TRBV3-1 to TRBJ1-2; no firm D call. The germline CDR1 and CDR2 sequences are LGHDT and YNNKEL (reference sequence). V lost 4 bases, J lost 4 bases, and 13 bases lay in between. CDR3 length equals 14 residues. The CDR3 reads CASSPQTSSYGYTF. Written as DNA, the CDR3 is TGTGCCAGCAGCCCCCAAACATCGTCCTATGGCTACACCTTC.

J is TRBJ2-1 and V is TRBV7-2; 10 nucleotides agree with TRBD2. V was clipped by 3 bases and J by 7 bases; unmatched bases: 9. Germline loops: CDR1 SGHTA, CDR2 FQGNSA. The CDR3 is made up of 16 amino acids. CDR3 sequence reads: CASSFQAGGPRNEQFF. The CDR3 nucleotides read TGTGCCAGCAGCTTTCAAGCGGGGGGGCCTCGGAATGAGCAGTTCTTC.

The DNA for the CDR3 is TGTGCCAGCAGTTTGTCTTGGACAGGGCAAGGCTACACCTTC. Translation gives CASSLSWTGQGYTF. V and J are TRBV28 and TRBJ1-2, with 8 bases aligning to TRBD1. Germline V gene sequence: CDR1 MDHEN, CDR2 SYDVKM. The CDR3 is 14 amino acids. Trimming took 3 bases from V and 8 from J; bases not matched to a gene: 8.

This clonotype was recorded at least ten times. The gene calls are TRBV20-1 and TRBJ2-1; 7 positions agree with TRBD1. This CDR3 comprises 14 residues. Trimming removed 3 bases from V and 6 bases from J; junction bases left unmatched: 8. Germline CDR1 reads DFQATT; CDR2 reads SNEGSKA (reference sequence). The CDR3 DNA sequence: TGCAGTGCTAGGAGACAGGGTCTCACCAATGAGCAGTTCTTC. Its protein is CSARRQGLTNEQFF.

A few counts support this clonotype. The chain has TRBV10-3 and TRBJ1-1, with D tentatively TRBD1 (5 bases). The CDR3 has 14 amino acids. Germline V gives CDR1 ENHRY, CDR2 SYGVKD. Between the trimmed V and J ends, which lost 3 bases and 1 base, there was a span of 9 bases. CDR3 loop: CAISDPGRNTEAFF. The CDR3 DNA is TGTGCCATCAGTGATCCGGGGCGGAACACTGAAGCTTTCTTT.

This clonotype was counted between two and nine times. One end of the junction fails to match germline, which may point to a read error. Written as DNA, the CDR3 is TGCGCCAGCAGCCAAGAAGGGATACGTCGGGGCCCCTACGGGCAGTACTTC. Amino acids: CASSQEGIRRGPYGQYF. The rearrangement uses TRBV4-1 and TRBJ2-7; possibly TRBD1 or TRBD2 for D (5 bases each). The length of the CDR3 is 17 residues. Germline CDR1 MGHRA, CDR2 YSYEKL.

The V and J genes are TRBV5-1 and TRBJ2-3, with D possibly being TRBD2 (7 bases). Germline CDR1 is SGHRS and CDR2 is YFSETQ. Trimming took 0 bases from V and 2 from J, leaving 10 bases between them. The CDR3 is 15 amino acids. CDR3 in DNA: TGCGCCAGCAGCTTGGCTGCGGGGGCCACAGATACGCAGTATTTT. The encoded protein is CASSLAAGATDTQYF. The entire variable domain, with the rest obtained from reference TRBV5-1 and TRBJ2-3, is as follows: KAGVTQTPRYLIKTRGQQVTLSCSPISGHRSVSWYQQTPGQGLQFLFEYFSETQRNKGNFPGRFSGRQFSNSRSEMNVSTLELGDSALYLCASSLAAGATDTQYFGPGTRLTVL.

This clonotype was seen more than once but under ten times. The CDR3 reads CASSGQGRDTEAFF. The CDR3 DNA sequence: TGTGCCAGCAGTGGACAGGGGCGGGACACTGAAGCTTTCTTT. The gene calls are TRBV6-1 and TRBJ1-1; the match to TRBD1 covers 8 bases. CDR3 length equals 14 residues. J lost 3 bases, V lost 4 bases, and 4 bases had no gene match. Per germline, CDR1 MNHNS and CDR2 SASEGT.

The V call is TRBV29-1, the J call TRBJ1-1; 8 bases match TRBD1. This CDR3 comprises 12 residues. The V gene end was trimmed by 6 bases and the J gene end by 4 bases; junction bases not matched to a gene: 4. Germline V lookup: CDR1 SQVTM, CDR2 ANQGSEA. The CDR3 DNA reads TGCAGCGTGGACAGGGAGGGCACTGAAGCTTTCTTT. The encoded protein is CSVDREGTEAFF.

This clonotype was recorded a few times. A junction end diverges from the germline sequence, so it may reflect a read error. The CDR3 DNA reads TGTGCCATCAGTTATTGGGGGGCGAACACCGGGGAGCTGTTTTTT. This gives the protein CAISYWGANTGELFF. This chain connects TRBV6-5 to TRBJ2-2; TRBD2 is a possible D gene (6 bases). Per germline, CDR1 MNHEY and CDR2 SVGAGI. CDR3 length: 15 residues.

This sequence joins TRBV7-9 and TRBJ2-5, with 10 bases identical to TRBD2. Matching the DNA end better, TRBJ2-7 makes the J call doubtful. The CDR3 contains 16 residues. Germline values: CDR1 SEHNR, CDR2 FQNEAQ (reference sequence). This CDR3 is CASSEPPGLAQYEQYF. The CDR3 DNA is TGTGCCAGCAGCGAGCCTCCGGGACTAGCGCAATACGAGCAGTACTTC.

CDR3 sequence reads: CASSSPGGRAYEQYF. CDR3 sequence (DNA): TGTGCCAGCAGTTCCCCGGGGGGTAGGGCCTACGAGCAGTACTTC. The chain carries TRBV28 and TRBJ2-7, with 7 bases matching TRBD2. The CDR3 runs to 15 residues. Germline lookup yields CDR1 MDHEN and CDR2 SYDVKM. The ends lost 4 bases at V and 2 bases at J; junction bases unmatched: 8.